This is a list of T cell receptor beta chains from one sample in a study of cytomegalovirus exposure and HLA in healthy donors. Profiled with immunoSEQ multiplex PCR; TCRdb holds only in-frame clones, not every one. The top ten clones hold 1.2% of a sample with 110,000 to 150,000 clones, around 75% of them seen once. Sequenced: PBMCs. Receptors originate from a female donor in good health and CMV-seronegative. CDR3s include the opening cysteine and the closing phenylalanine or tryptophan. Fields, in order: D gene, V gene, J gene, clone size, CDR3 DNA, CDR3 protein. The D gene is left open where the match is weak. Some rows have no size entry. The others give once, few or many, or a class for an expanded clone.

NA	TRBV5-6	TRBJ2-7	NA	TGTGCCAGCTTCCGTTCTAGCTCCTACGAGCAGTACTTC	CASFRSSSYEQYF
TRBD1	TRBV5-1	TRBJ2-3	once	TGCGCCAGCAGCTTGAGGACAGGGGGCGTAGATACGCAGTATTTT	CASSLRTGGVDTQYF
NA	TRBV25-1	TRBJ1-1	NA	TGTGCCAGCAGTGACCCCCTAGGAAACACTGAAGCTTTCTTT	CASSDPLGNTEAFF
NA	TRBV7-9	TRBJ1-1	few	TGTGCCAGCAGCCTGACAGGTTCGTTTGGCTGGGGCACTGAAGCTTTCTTT	CASSLTGSFGWGTEAFF
TRBD1	TRBV30	TRBJ1-5	few	TGTGCCTGGAGTGTTCGTGGGACAGGGGGCACTCGGAGGAGCAATCAGCCCCAGCATTTT	CAWSVRGTGGTRRSNQPQHF
TRBD2	TRBV15	TRBJ2-3	NA	TGTGCCACCAGCGCACTAGCGGCTAGCACAGATACGCAGTATTTT	CATSALAASTDTQYF
TRBD2	TRBV27	TRBJ2-1	NA	TGTGCCAGCAGTTTATCTAGCGGGTATTCCTACAATGAGCAGTTCTTC	CASSLSSGYSYNEQFF
NA	TRBV28	TRBJ1-3	NA	TGTGCCATCCCGAACGGTCCCTACTCTGGAAACACCATATATTTT	CAIPNGPYSGNTIYF
NA	TRBV19	TRBJ1-1	NA	TGTGCCAGTAGTATCGTGGACAGCAACACTGAAGCTTTCTTT	CASSIVDSNTEAFF
TRBD1	TRBV5-4	TRBJ1-2	NA	TGTGCCAGCAGCCCAATAGTTCAGGGGGCTAACTATGGCTACACCTTC	CASSPIVQGANYGYTF
TRBD2	TRBV9	TRBJ2-3	NA	TGTGCCAGCTCTAGCGGGAGAGCAGATACGCAGTATTTT	CASSSGRADTQYF
TRBD2	TRBV5-1	TRBJ2-7	NA	TGCGCCAGCAGCTTGGGGCCTAGCGGGAGCTACGAGCAGTACTTC	CASSLGPSGSYEQYF
TRBD2	TRBV5-1	TRBJ2-7	NA	TGCGCCAGCAGCTTGGATCCCGGGAGGGTCTCCTACGAGCAGTACTTC	CASSLDPGRVSYEQYF
NA	TRBV2	TRBJ1-2	NA	TGTGCCAGCAGAGGACAGCACTATGGCTACACCTTC	CASRGQHYGYTF
TRBD1	TRBV18	TRBJ1-5	once	TGTGCCAGCTCACCACGGGGGGACAGGGGATTTCAGCCCCAGCATTTT	CASSPRGDRGFQPQHF
TRBD2	TRBV5-1	TRBJ2-5	once	TGCGCCAGCAGCCTGGGGGGGGGAGAGACCCAGTACTTC	CASSLGGGETQYF
TRBD2	TRBV6-1	TRBJ2-7	NA	TGTGCCAGCAGTGCTAGGCGGGAGGCGTACGAGCAGTACTTC	CASSARREAYEQYF
NA	TRBV6-5	TRBJ1-2	once	TGTGCCAGCAGGAAACCTGGCGGCAACTATGGCTACACCTTC	CASRKPGGNYGYTF
NA	TRBV29-1	TRBJ2-7	NA	TGCAGCGCCCCGGACATCCCCTTTGCCCTTTTCCCTAATACGGGGGAGTACTTC	CSAPDIPFALFPNTGEYF
TRBD1	TRBV28	TRBJ1-1	NA	TGTGCCAGCAGTATACACAGGGGGCAAACTGAAGCTTTCTTT	CASSIHRGQTEAFF
NA	TRBV7-6	TRBJ2-7	NA	TGTGCCAGCAGCTCCAGTGCTTCCGAGCAGTACTTC	CASSSSASEQYF
TRBD2	TRBV30	TRBJ2-1	NA	TGTGCCTGGACTTCCGCTCTTACTAGCGGCCCATACAATGAGCAGTTCTTC	CAWTSALTSGPYNEQFF
TRBD1	TRBV10-3	TRBJ2-3	once	TGTGCCATCAGTGATGGACAGGGGGCCGGGGGTACGCAGTATTTT	CAISDGQGAGGTQYF
TRBD2	TRBV27	TRBJ2-7	NA	TGTGCCAGCAGTCCCTCCGCGACTAGCGGGAGCCCCCACGAGCAGTACTTC	CASSPSATSGSPHEQYF
NA	TRBV15	TRBJ2-7	NA	TGTGCCACCAGCAGAGGAGACTTGGAAACCTACGAGCAGTACTTC	CATSRGDLETYEQYF
NA	TRBV2	TRBJ1-2	NA	TGTGCCAGCAGCCTCGACAGCTTTTATGGCTACACCTTC	CASSLDSFYGYTF
NA	TRBV11-2	TRBJ1-1	NA	TGTGCCAGCAGCTTAGACCCCGGCCGCGGTGAAGCTTTCTTT	CASSLDPGRGEAFF
NA	TRBV27	TRBJ2-1	once	TGTGCCAGCAGGACGGAGAGCTCCTACAATGAGCAGTTCTTC	CASRTESSYNEQFF
NA	TRBV7-6	TRBJ2-2	NA	TGTGCCAGCAGCTTAGAGGACACTCCAACCGGGGAGCTGTTTTTT	CASSLEDTPTGELFF
NA	TRBV6-5	TRBJ1-2	NA	TGTGCCAGCAGTTACGCAGGGTTAGGCTACACCTTC	CASSYAGLGYTF
TRBD1	TRBV29-1	TRBJ2-1	NA	TGCAGCGTTGAAGTAAAGGACAGGGGCGACAATGAGCAGTTCTTC	CSVEVKDRGDNEQFF
NA	TRBV6-5	TRBJ1-1	once	TGTGCCAGCAGTAATCAGGGCTATCAGAACACTGAAGCTTTCTTT	CASSNQGYQNTEAFF
NA	TRBV7-6	TRBJ1-1	NA	TGTGCCAGCAGCTCCTGGACAGAAACGAACACTGAAGCTTTCTTT	CASSSWTETNTEAFF
NA	TRBV2	TRBJ1-5	NA	TGTGCCAGCAGCAGGGGTCAGCCCCAGCATTTT	CASSRGQPQHF
TRBD2	TRBV29-1	TRBJ2-7	NA	TGCAGCGTGCTACTAGCGGGAGGTCGAAATGCCTACGAGCAGTACTTC	CSVLLAGGRNAYEQYF
NA	TRBV9	TRBJ1-5	NA	TGTGCCAGCGGGCGCGATGGCAATCAGCCCCAGCATTTT	CASGRDGNQPQHF
TRBD1	TRBV19	TRBJ1-5	NA	TGTGCCAGTAGTATAAGGGACAGGGTGGGCCTCAATCAGCCCCAGCATTTT	CASSIRDRVGLNQPQHF